One and the same sample provided the 20 T cell receptor beta chains below, sequenced in a study of memory CD4+ T cells and cytomegalovirus serostatus (dated by TCRdb to about 2019). Single viable CD3+CD4+CD8-CD45RO+ cells were sorted as memory CD4+ T cells on a FACSAria II. Library preparation was by the immunoSEQ multiplex PCR assay. Imported from immuneACCESS, the table was reduced by TCRdb to in-frame sequences with V and J called. These copies leave out some clones; in studies compared against another copy, an unresolved V gene accounts for under half, and the cause of the remainder is not known. The sample table lists 75,000 to 95,000 clones, over 80% of them with a count of one. Together, the top ten hold around 0.8% of the sample. The sample consisted of memory CD4+ T cells from blood. These receptors all stem from an adult in good health and CMV-seronegative.

The rearrangement joins TRBV7-8 to TRBJ1-3, with D unclear. V lost 5 bases to trimming and J lost 5 bases, with 13 bases between them. The germline V gene has CDR1 SGHVS and CDR2 FQNEAQ. The CDR3 is 14 residues long. The DNA of the CDR3 is TGTGCCAGCAGCCTGAAGCAACAGCGAAACACCATATATTTT. Encoded protein: CASSLKQQRNTIYF.

The V call is TRBV7-9, the J call TRBJ1-2; D gene uncertain. V lost 1 base, J lost 9 bases, and 9 bases lay in between. The CDR3 loop spans 12 amino acids. The germline V gene encodes CDR1 SEHNR and CDR2 FQNEAQ (reference sequence). CDR3 nucleotide sequence: TGTGCCAGCAGCTTAGTTCTTTCGAGCTACACCTTC. This codes for CASSLVLSSYTF.

The chain combines TRBV7-6 with TRBJ2-3, with D unresolved. Trimming pared 2 bases from V and 0 bases from J, leaving 12 bases between. The CDR3 loop spans 16 amino acids. Germline V gives CDR1 SGHVS, CDR2 FNYEAQ. CDR3 nucleotides: TGTGCCAGCAGCTTATACCTACCAACTAGCACAGATACGCAGTATTTT. Its protein product is CASSLYLPTSTDTQYF. The full variable domain, in which reference TRBV7-6 and TRBJ2-3 provide the parts outside the CDR3, is GAGVSQSPRYKVTKRGQDVALRCDPISGHVSLYWYRQALGQGPEFLTYFNYEAQQDKSGLPNDRFSAERPEGSISTLTIQRTEQRDSAMYRCASSLYLPTSTDTQYFGPGTRLTVL.

The V and J genes are TRBV13 and TRBJ1-1; the match to TRBD1 covers 8 bases. Germline values: CDR1 PRHDT, CDR2 FYEKMQ (reference sequence). V was pared by 2 bases and J by 4 bases, with 0 bases of the junction left unmatched. CDR3 size: 13 residues. The CDR3 DNA sequence: TGTGCCAGCAGCTTAACAGGGGGCACTGAAGCTTTCTTT. This translates into CASSLTGGTEAFF.

The rearrangement links TRBV5-1 to TRBJ1-5; D uncertain. Germline loops: CDR1 SGHRS, CDR2 YFSETQ. This CDR3 region has 13 residues. Trimming removed 2 bases at V and 4 bases at J, with 7 bases between. The CDR3 spells CASSFGNNQPQHF. The CDR3 DNA reads TGCGCCAGCAGCTTTGGGAATAATCAGCCCCAGCATTTT.

J is TRBJ1-5 and V is TRBV30; TRBD1 aligns across 9 bases. This CDR3 has 15 residues. CDR1 and CDR2 (germline): GTSNPN, SVGIG (reference sequence). The V gene end was trimmed by 8 bases and the J gene end by 0 bases; junction bases not matched to a gene: 8. CDR3 DNA sequence: TGTGCCGTGGGGACAGGGTATAATAGCAATCAGCCCCAGCATTTT. Its translation is CAVGTGYNSNQPQHF.

This chain connects TRBV7-3 to TRBJ1-1; 8 bases line up with TRBD1. This CDR3 comprises 14 residues. Germline V gene lookup returns CDR1 SGHTA and CDR2 FQGTGA. J gave up 5 bases and V 3 bases, and 5 bases lay outside the gene matches. Here the CDR3 reads CASSFGQGRTEAFF. CDR3 sequence (DNA): TGTGCCAGCAGCTTTGGACAGGGCCGGACTGAAGCTTTCTTT.

This chain uses TRBV19 with TRBJ1-1, with 7 bases that match TRBD1. Germline CDR1 is LNHDA and CDR2 is SQIVND (reference sequence). Trimming removed 5 bases from V and 3 bases from J; junction bases left unmatched: 6. This CDR3 comprises 14 residues. The CDR3 reads CASSSDRLDTEAFF. The CDR3 DNA follows: TGTGCCAGTAGTTCGGACAGGTTAGACACTGAAGCTTTCTTT.

J is TRBJ1-2 and V is TRBV5-4; D unclear. Trimming shortened V by 2 bases and J by 8 bases, and 16 bases separated the two germline ends. This CDR3 contains 14 residues. CDR1 is SGHNT, CDR2 YYREEE, per germline (reference sequence). The CDR3 here is CASSFELDSRGYTF. CDR3 DNA: TGTGCCAGCAGCTTTGAGTTAGATTCTAGGGGCTACACCTTC.

The chain uses TRBV6-5 and TRBJ1-1; D not certain. This CDR3 has 14 residues. V was cut by 1 base and J by 1 base, with 7 bases left in between. Germline V CDR1 and CDR2: MNHEY, SVGAGI. In DNA, the CDR3 is TGTGCCAGCAGTTACTTGGGATCGAACACTGAAGCTTTCTTT. Residues: CASSYLGSNTEAFF.

Here the CDR3 reads CAWSEGVDYGYTF. The CDR3 DNA is TGTGCCTGGAGTGAGGGGGTTGACTATGGCTACACCTTC. The J gene is TRBJ1-2, the V gene TRBV30; D perhaps matches TRBD1 (6 bases). This CDR3 region has 13 residues. Germline CDR1 reads GTSNPN; CDR2 reads SVGIG (reference sequence). V was cut by 1 base and J by 3 bases, with 9 bases left in between.

The V gene is TRBV15, the J gene TRBJ1-1; D possibly corresponds to TRBD1 (5 bases). This CDR3 is built from 18 residues. Germline values: CDR1 LNHNV, CDR2 YYDKDF (reference sequence). V lost 1 base and J 0 bases, leaving 18 bases between the germline ends. The CDR3 nucleotides read TGTGCCACCAGCAGAGGAGGGATGGGGGGGATAATGAACACTGAAGCTTTCTTT. This encodes CATSRGGMGGIMNTEAFF.

This clone was seen only a few times. The rearrangement joins TRBV10-2 to TRBJ2-2; D is uncertain. Germline-derived CDR1 and CDR2 are WSHSY and SAAADI. V was trimmed by 2 bases and J by 3 bases, leaving 13 bases between them. The CDR3 loop spans 16 amino acids. The CDR3 here is CASSERRAPYTGELFF. The CDR3 coding sequence is TGCGCCAGCAGTGAGCGGAGAGCTCCTTACACCGGGGAGCTGTTTTTT.

The V gene is TRBV30, the J gene TRBJ1-1; a possible D gene is TRBD1 (6 bases). The CDR3 is made up of 15 amino acids. V lost 0 bases and J 1 base, leaving 12 bases between the germline ends. In germline, CDR1 is GTSNPN, CDR2 SVGIG (reference sequence). The CDR3 region is CAWSVRGAGNTEAFF. CDR3 coding DNA: TGTGCCTGGAGTGTACGGGGGGCAGGGAACACTGAAGCTTTCTTT.

Only a few counts were recorded for this clone. The genes are TRBV6-6 and TRBJ1-1; tentatively, D is TRBD1 (5 bases). This CDR3 contains 15 residues. Looked up from germline, CDR1 is MNHNY and CDR2 is SVGAGI (reference sequence). Trimming took off 6 bases at V and 2 bases at J, with 16 bases between the two ends. The CDR3 loop reads CASRVRVSENTEAFF. CDR3 DNA: TGTGCCAGCAGGGTCAGGGTATCGGAAAACACTGAAGCTTTCTTT.

This clone was observed a few times. The chain couples TRBV6-6 to TRBJ2-7, with D tentatively TRBD1 (7 bases). The CDR3 extends over 13 amino acids. The germline CDR1 and CDR2 sequences are MNHNY and SVGAGI (reference sequence). V lost 6 bases and J 2 bases, leaving 11 bases between the germline ends. CDR3 sequence: CASRRDSPYEQYF. The CDR3 coding sequence is TGTGCCAGCAGGCGGGACAGTCCCTACGAGCAGTACTTC.

This sequence joins TRBV6-6 and TRBJ2-3; TRBD2 matches at 9 bases. CDR1 is MNHNY, CDR2 SVGAGI, per germline (reference sequence). Trimming took 6 bases from V and 3 from J; bases not matched to a gene: 10. The CDR3 sequence is 16 residues long. The CDR3, as DNA: TGTGCCAGCAGCCTCCGGCGGGGGGGCATAACAGATACGCAGTATTTT. Protein sequence: CASSLRRGGITDTQYF.

The J gene is TRBJ1-2, the V gene TRBV6-1, with D tentatively TRBD1 (6 bases). Germline CDR1 reads MNHNS; CDR2 reads SASEGT. There are 15 residues in the CDR3. V lost 1 base, J lost 4 bases, and 13 bases lay in between. The DNA of the CDR3 is TGTGCCAGCAGTGAAGTGGGGGGCGCGACCTATGGCTACACCTTC. Its protein is CASSEVGGATYGYTF.

This clone was detected only a few times. The rearrangement joins TRBV5-1 to TRBJ1-5; tentative D call: TRBD1 (6 bases). The CDR3 length is 14 residues. Trimming took 2 bases from V and 6 from J, leaving 12 bases between them. Germline V CDR1 and CDR2: SGHRS, YFSETQ. The CDR3 sequence: CASSLGGGIQPQHF. CDR3 in DNA: TGCGCCAGCAGCTTAGGAGGGGGGATTCAGCCCCAGCATTTT.

V usage is TRBV7-3 and J usage is TRBJ2-1; TRBD2 matches at 12 bases. Germline assignment: CDR1 SGHTA and CDR2 FQGTGA. J gave up 8 bases and V 5 bases, and 7 bases lay outside the gene matches. This CDR3 is built from 15 residues. The CDR3: CASSESSGGAHEQFF. CDR3 DNA sequence: TGTGCCAGCAGCGAGTCTAGCGGGGGGGCCCATGAGCAGTTCTTC.